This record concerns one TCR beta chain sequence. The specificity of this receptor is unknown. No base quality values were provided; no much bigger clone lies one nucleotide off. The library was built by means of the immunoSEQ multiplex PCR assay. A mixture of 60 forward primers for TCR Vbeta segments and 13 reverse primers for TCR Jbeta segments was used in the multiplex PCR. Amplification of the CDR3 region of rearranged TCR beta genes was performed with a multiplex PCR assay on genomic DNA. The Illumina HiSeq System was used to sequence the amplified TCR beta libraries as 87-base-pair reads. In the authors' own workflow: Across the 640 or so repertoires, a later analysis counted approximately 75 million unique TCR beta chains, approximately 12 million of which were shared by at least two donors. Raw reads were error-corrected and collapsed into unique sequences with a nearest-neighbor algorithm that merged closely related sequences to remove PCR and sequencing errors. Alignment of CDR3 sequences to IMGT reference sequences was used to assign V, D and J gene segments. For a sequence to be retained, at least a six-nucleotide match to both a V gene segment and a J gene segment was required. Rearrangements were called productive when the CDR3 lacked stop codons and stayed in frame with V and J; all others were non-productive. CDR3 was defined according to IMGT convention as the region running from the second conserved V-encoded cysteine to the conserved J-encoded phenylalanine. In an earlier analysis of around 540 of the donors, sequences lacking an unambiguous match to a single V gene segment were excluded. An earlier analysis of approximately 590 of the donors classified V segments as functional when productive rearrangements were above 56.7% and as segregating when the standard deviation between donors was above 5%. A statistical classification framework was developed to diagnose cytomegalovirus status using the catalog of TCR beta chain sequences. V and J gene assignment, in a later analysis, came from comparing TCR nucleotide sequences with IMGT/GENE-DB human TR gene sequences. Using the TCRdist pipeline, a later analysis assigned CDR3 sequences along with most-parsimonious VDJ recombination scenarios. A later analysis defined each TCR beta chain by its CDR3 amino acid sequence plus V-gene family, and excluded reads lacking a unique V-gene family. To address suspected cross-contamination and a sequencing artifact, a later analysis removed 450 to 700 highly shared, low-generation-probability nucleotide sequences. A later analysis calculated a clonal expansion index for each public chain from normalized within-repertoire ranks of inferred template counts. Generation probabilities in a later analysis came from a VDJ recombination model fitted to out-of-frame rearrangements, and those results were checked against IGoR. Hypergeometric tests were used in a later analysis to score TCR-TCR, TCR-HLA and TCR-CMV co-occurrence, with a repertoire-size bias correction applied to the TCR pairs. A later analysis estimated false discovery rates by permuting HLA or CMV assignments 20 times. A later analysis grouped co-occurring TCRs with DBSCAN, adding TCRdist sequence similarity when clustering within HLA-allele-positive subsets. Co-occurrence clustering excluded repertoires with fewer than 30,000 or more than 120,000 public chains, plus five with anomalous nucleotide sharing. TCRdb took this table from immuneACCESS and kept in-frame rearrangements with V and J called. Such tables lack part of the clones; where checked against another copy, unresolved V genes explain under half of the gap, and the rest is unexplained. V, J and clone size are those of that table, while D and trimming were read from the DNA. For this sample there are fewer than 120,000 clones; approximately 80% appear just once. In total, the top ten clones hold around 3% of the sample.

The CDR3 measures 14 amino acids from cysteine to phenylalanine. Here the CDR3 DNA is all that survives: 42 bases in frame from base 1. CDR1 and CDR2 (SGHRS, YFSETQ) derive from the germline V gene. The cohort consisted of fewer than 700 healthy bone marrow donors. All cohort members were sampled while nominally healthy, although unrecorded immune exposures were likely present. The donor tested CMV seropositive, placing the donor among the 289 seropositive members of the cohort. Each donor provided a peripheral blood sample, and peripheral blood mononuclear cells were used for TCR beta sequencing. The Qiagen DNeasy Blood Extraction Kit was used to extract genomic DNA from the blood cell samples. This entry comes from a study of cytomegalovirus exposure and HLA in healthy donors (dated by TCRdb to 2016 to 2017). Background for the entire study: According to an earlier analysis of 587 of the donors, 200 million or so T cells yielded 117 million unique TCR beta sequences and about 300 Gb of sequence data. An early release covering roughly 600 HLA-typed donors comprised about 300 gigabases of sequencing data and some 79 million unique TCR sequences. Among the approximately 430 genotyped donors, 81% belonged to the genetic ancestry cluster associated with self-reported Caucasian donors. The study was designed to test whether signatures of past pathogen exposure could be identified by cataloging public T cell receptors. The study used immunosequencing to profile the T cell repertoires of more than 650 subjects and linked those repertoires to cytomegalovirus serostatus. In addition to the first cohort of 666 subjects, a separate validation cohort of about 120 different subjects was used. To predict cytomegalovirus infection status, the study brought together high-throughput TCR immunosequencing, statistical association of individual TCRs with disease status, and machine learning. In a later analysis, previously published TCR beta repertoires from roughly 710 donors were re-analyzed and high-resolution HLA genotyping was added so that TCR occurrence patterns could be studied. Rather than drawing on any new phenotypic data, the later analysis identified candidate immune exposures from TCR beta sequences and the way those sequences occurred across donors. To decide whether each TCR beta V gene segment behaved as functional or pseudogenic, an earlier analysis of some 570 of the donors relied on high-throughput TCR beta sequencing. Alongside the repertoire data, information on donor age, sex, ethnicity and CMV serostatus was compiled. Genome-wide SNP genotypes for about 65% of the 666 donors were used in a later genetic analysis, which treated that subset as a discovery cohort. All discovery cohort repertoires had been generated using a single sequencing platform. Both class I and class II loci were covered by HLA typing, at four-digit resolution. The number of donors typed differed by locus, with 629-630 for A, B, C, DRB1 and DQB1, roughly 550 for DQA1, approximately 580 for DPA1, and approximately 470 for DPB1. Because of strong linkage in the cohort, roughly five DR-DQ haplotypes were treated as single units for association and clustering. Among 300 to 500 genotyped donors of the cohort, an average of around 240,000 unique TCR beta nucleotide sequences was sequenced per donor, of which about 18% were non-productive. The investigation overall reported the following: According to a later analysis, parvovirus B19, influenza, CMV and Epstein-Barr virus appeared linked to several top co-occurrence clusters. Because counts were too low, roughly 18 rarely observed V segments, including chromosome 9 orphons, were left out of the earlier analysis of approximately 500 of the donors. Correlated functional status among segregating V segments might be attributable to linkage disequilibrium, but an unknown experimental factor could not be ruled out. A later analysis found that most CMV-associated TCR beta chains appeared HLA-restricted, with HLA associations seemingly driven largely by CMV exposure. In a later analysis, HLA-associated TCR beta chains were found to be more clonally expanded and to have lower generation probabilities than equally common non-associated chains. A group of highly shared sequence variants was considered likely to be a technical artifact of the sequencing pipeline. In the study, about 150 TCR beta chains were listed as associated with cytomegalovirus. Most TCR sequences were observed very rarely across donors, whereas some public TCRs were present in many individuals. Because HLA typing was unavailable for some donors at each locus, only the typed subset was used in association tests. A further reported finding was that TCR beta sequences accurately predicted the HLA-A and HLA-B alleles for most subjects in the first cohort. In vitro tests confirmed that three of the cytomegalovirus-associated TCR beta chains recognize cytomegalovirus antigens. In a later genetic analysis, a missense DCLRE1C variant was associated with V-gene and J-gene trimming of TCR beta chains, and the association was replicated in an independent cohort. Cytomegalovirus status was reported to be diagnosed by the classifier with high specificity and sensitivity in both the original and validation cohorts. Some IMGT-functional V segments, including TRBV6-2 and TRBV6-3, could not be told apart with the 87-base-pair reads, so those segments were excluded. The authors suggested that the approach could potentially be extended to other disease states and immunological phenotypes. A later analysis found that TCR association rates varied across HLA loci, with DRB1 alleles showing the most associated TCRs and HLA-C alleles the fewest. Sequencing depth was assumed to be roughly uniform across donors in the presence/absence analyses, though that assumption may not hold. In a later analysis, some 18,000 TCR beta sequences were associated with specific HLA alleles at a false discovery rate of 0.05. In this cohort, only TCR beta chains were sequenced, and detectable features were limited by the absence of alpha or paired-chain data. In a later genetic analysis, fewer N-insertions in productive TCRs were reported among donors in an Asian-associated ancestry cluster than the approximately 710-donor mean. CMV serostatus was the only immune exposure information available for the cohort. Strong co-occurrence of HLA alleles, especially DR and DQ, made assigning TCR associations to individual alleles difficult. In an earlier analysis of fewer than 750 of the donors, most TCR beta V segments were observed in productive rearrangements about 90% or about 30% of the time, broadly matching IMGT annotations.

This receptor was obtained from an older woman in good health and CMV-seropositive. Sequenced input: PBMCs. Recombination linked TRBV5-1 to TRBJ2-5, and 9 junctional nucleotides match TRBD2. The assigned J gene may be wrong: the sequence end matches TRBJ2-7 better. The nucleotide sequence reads TGCGCCAGCAGCCCGGCGGGAGGGCCGGGCGAGCAGTACTTC. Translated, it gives CASSPAGGPGEQYF.